These 26 T cell receptor beta chains were sequenced from one sample in a study of shared clonotypes between healthy human individuals. Sequenced by immunoSEQ multiplex PCR; TCRdb stores in-frame clones only, minus some. Of about 2,100,000 clones listed, just over 90% were seen once; the top ten hold under 2%. Positive CCR7 selection of CD45RO-negative cells yielded the naive CD8 cells, and terminally differentiated effector memory CD45RA+ cells were excluded. Input material: naive CD8+ T cells from PBMCs. The receptor source for this set is a man younger than 30 in good health. Some clones in this sample may be carry-over from other donors' samples.

This chain uses TRBV30 with TRBJ1-5; no reliable D call. CDR1 and CDR2 (germline): GTSNPN, SVGIG (reference sequence). V lost 4 bases to trimming and J lost 2 bases, with 3 bases between them. The CDR3 is 11 amino acids. The CDR3 is CAWICNQPQHF. CDR3 coding DNA: TGTGCCTGGATTTGCAATCAGCCCCAGCATTTT.

The chain recombines TRBV19 with TRBJ2-7; possible D gene TRBD2, 7 bases. The CDR3 length is 15 residues. The germline V and J ends were trimmed by 1 base and 5 bases, with 15 bases remaining between them. CDR1 and CDR2 (germline): LNHDA, SQIVND (reference sequence). CDR3 loop: CASSIGRGALNEQYF. The CDR3 nucleotides read TGTGCCAGTAGTATAGGACGGGGGGCACTGAACGAGCAGTACTTC. The entire variable domain, with the rest obtained from reference TRBV19 and TRBJ2-7, is as follows: DGGITQSPKYLFRKEGQNVTLSCEQNLNHDAMYWYRQDPGQGLRLIYYSQIVNDFQKGDIAEGYSVSREKKESFPLTVTSAQKNPTAFYLCASSIGRGALNEQYFGPGTRLTVT.

In DNA form, the CDR3 reads TGTGCCAGCAGCTCCGAGGACAGGGCGGCCACCTTC. Its protein product is CASSSEDRAATF. This chain joins TRBV7-9 and TRBJ1-2, with 8 positions matching TRBD1. Per germline, CDR1 SEHNR and CDR2 FQNEAQ (reference sequence). CDR3 length: 12 amino acids. The trim removed 4 bases at V and 13 bases at J, leaving 8 bases unmatched.

The J gene is TRBJ2-3, the V gene TRBV28; unclear D gene. V lost 6 bases, J lost 2 bases, and 9 bases lay in between. Germline CDR1 is MDHEN and CDR2 is SYDVKM. This CDR3 comprises 13 residues. The CDR3 DNA is TGTGCCAGCAGACCCCCCCCCACAGATACGCAGTATTTT. Protein: CASRPPPTDTQYF. Looking up the rest from reference TRBV28 and TRBJ2-3 gives the full variable domain: DVKVTQSSRYLVKRTGEKVFLECVQDMDHENMFWYRQDPGLGLRLIYFSYDVKMKEKGDIPEGYSVSREKKERFSLILESASTNQTSMYLCASRPPPTDTQYFGPGTRLTVL.

Of note for this clone: The sample holds other DNA sequences that translate to the same CDR3. This chain joins TRBV2 and TRBJ1-2; perhaps TRBD1 as D (5 bases). CDR3 length: 11 amino acids. The germline gives CDR1 SNHLY, CDR2 FYNNEI. Trimming removed 3 bases at V and 6 bases at J, with 5 bases between. CDR3 bases: TGTGCCAGCAGTGAGACAGATGGCTACACCTTC. It codes for CASSETDGYTF.

The gene calls are TRBV28 and TRBJ2-7, with 8 bases identical to TRBD2. CDR3 size: 14 residues. CDR1 and CDR2 (germline): MDHEN, SYDVKM. V was clipped by 1 base and J by 6 bases; unmatched bases: 5. This CDR3 reads CASSLSRTSTEQYF. In DNA, the CDR3 is TGTGCCAGCAGTTTATCTCGGACTAGCACCGAGCAGTACTTC.

As to this clone: This same CDR3 is encoded by further DNA sequences in the sample. The V and J genes are TRBV5-1 and TRBJ2-7; 9 bases match TRBD2. Per the germline V gene, CDR1 is SGHRS and CDR2 is YFSETQ. This CDR3 has 14 residues. V dropped 5 bases and J dropped 1; count of bases not matched to a gene: 4. The DNA for the CDR3 is TGCGCCAGCAGTTTGACTAGCGGATCCTACGAGCAGTACTTC. It yields the protein CASSLTSGSYEQYF.

Details on this clone: The same CDR3 arises from other DNA sequences in this sample as well. This chain uses TRBV27 with TRBJ2-6; D possibly matches TRBD1 or TRBD2 (5 bases each). The CDR3 spans 15 residues. Per germline, CDR1 MNHEY and CDR2 SMNVEV (reference sequence). V dropped 0 bases and J dropped 5 bases, with 8 bases sitting between them. The CDR3 loop is CASSLSGPRANVLTF. CDR3 nucleotide sequence: TGTGCCAGCAGTTTATCGGGACCCAGGGCCAACGTCCTGACTTTC. The whole variable domain, remainder taken from reference TRBV27 and TRBJ2-6, is EAQVTQNPRYLITVTGKKLTVTCSQNMNHEYMSWYRQDPGLGLRQIYYSMNVEVTDKGDVPEGYKVSRKEKRNFPLILESPSPNQTSLYFCASSLSGPRANVLTFGAGSRLTVL.

Concerning this clone: The same CDR3 can be traced to other DNA sequences in this sample. The chain has TRBV5-6 and TRBJ2-5; D uncertain. The CDR3 contains 14 residues. The V end lost 0 bases, the J end lost 2 bases, and 8 bases lay between the germline ends. In germline, CDR1 is SGHDT, CDR2 YYEEEE. The CDR3 sequence: CASSLGAAQETQYF. As DNA, the CDR3 is TGTGCCAGCAGCTTGGGGGCAGCTCAAGAGACCCAGTACTTC.

In the case of this clone: Distinct nucleotide sequences in the sample also encode this CDR3. The chain has TRBV5-1 and TRBJ2-7; 9 nucleotides align to TRBD1. CDR3 length: 15 residues. V gave up 0 bases and J gave up 3 bases; unmatched junction bases: 4. Looked up from germline, CDR1 is SGHRS and CDR2 is YFSETQ. DNA of the CDR3: TGCGCCAGCAGCTTGGCCGCGGGACAGGGCTACGAGCAGTACTTC. Protein sequence: CASSLAAGQGYEQYF.

The chain is built from TRBV9 and TRBJ2-7; 11 nucleotides agree with TRBD1. Germline V CDR1 and CDR2: SGDLS, YYNGEE. Trimming took 4 bases from V and 0 from J; bases not matched to a gene: 3. This CDR3 has 15 amino acids. CDR3 sequence reads: CASSWTGGGSYEQYF. The CDR3, as DNA: TGTGCCAGCAGCTGGACAGGGGGCGGCTCCTACGAGCAGTACTTC. The whole variable domain, filled in from reference TRBV9 and TRBJ2-7, reads DSGVTQTPKHLITATGQRVTLRCSPRSGDLSVYWYQQSLDQGLQFLIQYYNGEERAKGNILERFSAQQFPDLHSELNLSSLELGDSALYFCASSWTGGGSYEQYFGPGTRLTVT.

This clone has a handful of counts. The chain carries TRBV25-1 and TRBJ1-1; D may be TRBD1 (6 bases). CDR1 is MGHDK, CDR2 SYGVNS, per germline. V dropped 3 bases and J dropped 4 bases, with 9 bases sitting between them. The CDR3 consists of 13 residues. Here the CDR3 reads CASSDGGLTEAFF. The CDR3 DNA is TGTGCCAGCAGTGACGGGGGCCTCACTGAAGCTTTCTTT.

The genes are TRBV6-5 and TRBJ2-7, with D perhaps matching TRBD1 or TRBD2 (5 bases each). This CDR3 has 15 amino acids. CDR1 is MNHEY and CDR2 is SVGAGI in the germline V gene. Trimming removed 3 bases from V and 0 bases from J, with 12 bases in between. The CDR3 sequence is CASSYRDGSSYEQYF. The CDR3 DNA is TGTGCCAGCAGTTATCGGGACGGAAGCTCCTACGAGCAGTACTTC.

CDR3 loop: CASSGRAIEQFF. CDR3 nucleotide sequence: TGTGCCAGTAGCGGGAGGGCCATTGAGCAGTTCTTC. The chain couples TRBV6-6 to TRBJ2-1, with 11 nucleotides matching TRBD2. J gave up 9 bases and V 9 bases, and 4 bases lay outside the gene matches. This CDR3 is built from 12 residues. CDR1 is MNHNY and CDR2 is SVGAGI in the germline V gene (reference sequence).

The chain combines TRBV9 with TRBJ1-2; TRBD1 is a possible D gene (5 bases). The germline V gene encodes CDR1 SGDLS and CDR2 YYNGEE. The CDR3 consists of 15 residues. The V end was cut by 4 bases, the J end by 1 base, with 14 bases between. CDR3: CASSSPPGVNYGYTF. The CDR3 DNA reads TGTGCCAGCAGCTCCCCCCCGGGGGTTAACTATGGCTACACCTTC.

The J gene is TRBJ2-7, the V gene TRBV5-1; D remains ambiguous. Germline V gives CDR1 SGHRS, CDR2 YFSETQ. The germline V and J ends were trimmed by 3 bases and 4 bases, with 17 bases remaining between them. The CDR3 contains 15 residues. The CDR3 protein is CASSSQDGGVYEQYF. In nucleotides, the CDR3 is TGCGCCAGCAGCTCCCAGGACGGTGGTGTGTACGAGCAGTACTTC.

The gene calls are TRBV27 and TRBJ2-1; tentatively, D is TRBD2 (5 bases). The CDR3 covers 12 residues. The germline V and J ends were trimmed by 1 base and 8 bases, with 6 bases remaining between them. Per the germline V gene, CDR1 is MNHEY and CDR2 is SMNVEV (reference sequence). The CDR3 loop reads CASSLLAYEQFF. The CDR3 DNA reads TGTGCCAGCAGTTTATTAGCGTATGAGCAGTTCTTC.

As concerns this clone: At the DNA level, this CDR3 is encoded by other sequences in the same sample as well. The chain combines TRBV19 with TRBJ2-7, with no clear D. Germline V CDR1 and CDR2: LNHDA, SQIVND (reference sequence). This CDR3 is 13 amino acids long. Trimming pared 3 bases from V and 2 bases from J, leaving 8 bases between. CDR3 amino acids: CASSIGRTYEQYF. The CDR3 bases are TGTGCCAGTAGTATCGGCAGGACCTACGAGCAGTACTTC.

Of note for this clone: Different DNA sequences within this sample yield the same CDR3. V usage is TRBV27 and J usage is TRBJ2-7, with no clear D. CDR3 length: 12 residues. The germline CDR1 and CDR2 sequences are MNHEY and SMNVEV (reference sequence). Deletions cut 3 bases from V and 3 bases from J, with 6 bases between. CDR3 DNA: TGTGCCAGCAGTTTCAACAGCTACGAGCAGTACTTC. Encoded protein: CASSFNSYEQYF.

V and J are TRBV27 and TRBJ1-1; no clear D. The germline V gene has CDR1 MNHEY and CDR2 SMNVEV (reference sequence). Trimming cost V 6 bases and J 0 bases, with 14 bases left between them. This CDR3 spans 15 amino acids. The CDR3 DNA is TGTGCCAGCAGACAGCGCCCTGTAATGAACACTGAAGCTTTCTTT. Amino acids: CASRQRPVMNTEAFF.

The V gene is TRBV5-8, the J gene TRBJ2-7; tentative D call: TRBD1 (5 bases). Germline lookup yields CDR1 SGHTS and CDR2 YDEGEE. The CDR3 spans 15 residues. V was cut by 0 bases and J by 6 bases, with 16 bases left in between. The CDR3: CASSLVFREGFEQYF. The CDR3 DNA sequence: TGTGCCAGCAGCTTGGTGTTCAGGGAAGGCTTCGAGCAGTACTTC.

The chain uses TRBV5-1 and TRBJ2-1; 11 bases are shared with TRBD2. V lost 4 bases, J lost 0 bases, and 3 bases stayed unmatched. Germline loops: CDR1 SGHRS, CDR2 YFSETQ. CDR3 size: 16 residues. Written as DNA, the CDR3 is TGCGCCAGCAGCCCTGGACTAGCGGGCTCCTACAATGAGCAGTTCTTC. This gives the protein CASSPGLAGSYNEQFF.

The chain carries TRBV29-1 and TRBJ2-1, with 9 bases matching TRBD2. Germline-derived CDR1 and CDR2 are SQVTM and ANQGSEA. Trimming cost V 7 bases and J 1 base; bases outside gene matches: 11. The CDR3 contains 16 residues. This chain's CDR3 is CSAGSVAGVSYNEQFF. The CDR3 bases are TGCAGCGCTGGTTCCGTAGCGGGAGTATCCTACAATGAGCAGTTCTTC.

The CDR3 is CASSFQPGATYEQYF. The CDR3 nucleotides are TGTGCCAGCAGTTTTCAGCCAGGGGCTACCTACGAGCAGTACTTC. The chain is built from TRBV28 and TRBJ2-7; a possible D gene is TRBD1 (6 bases). The V and J ends lost 3 bases and 2 bases respectively, with 14 bases between them. This CDR3 has 15 amino acids. Germline V gene data show CDR1 as MDHEN and CDR2 as SYDVKM.

The chain employs TRBV27 and TRBJ2-7; D not resolved. Germline V gives CDR1 MNHEY, CDR2 SMNVEV (reference sequence). V lost 5 bases and J 2 bases, leaving 13 bases between the germline ends. The length of the CDR3 is 14 residues. CDR3 region: CASSPLRSTYEQYF. The CDR3 region has the DNA TGTGCCAGCAGTCCACTTAGGAGTACCTACGAGCAGTACTTC.

This rearrangement joins TRBV6-5 to TRBJ1-2; possibly TRBD1 for D (5 bases). The germline gives CDR1 MNHEY, CDR2 SVGAGI. CDR3 length: 14 amino acids. V shed 1 base and J shed 8 bases, with 14 bases lying between them. CDR3 region: CASSYYSGEEGYTF. As DNA, the CDR3 is TGTGCCAGCAGTTACTACTCGGGGGAGGAGGGCTACACCTTC.